What follows is one TCR beta chain and its context. This CDR3 comprises 13 residues. V was pared by 2 bases and J by 12 bases, with 11 bases between. Per the germline V gene, CDR1 is MRHNA and CDR2 is SNTAGT. The data originate from a study of CD8 T cells in Susac syndrome. Random-hexamer reverse transcription was applied to about 0.45 to 1 ug RNA. TCRdb redid the calling of the immunoSEQ multiplex PCR reads with MiXCR, one entry per CDR3 protein. The sample contains some 210,000 distinct CDR3 sequences, 94% of which appear only once. The genes are TRBV6-4 and TRBJ1-6, with D possibly matching TRBD1 (5 bases). This TCR was recovered from a human donor with Susac syndrome. The sample was CD4+ T cells from PBMCs. CDR3 sequence: CASSDLLGEPLHF. CDR3 DNA: TGTGCCAGCAGTGACCTTCTGGGGGAACCCCTCCACTTT.